This paragraph reports one T cell receptor (beta chain). CDR3 length equals 15 residues. Trimming took off 0 bases at V and 1 base at J, with 8 bases between the two ends. From germline, CDR1 is MNHEY and CDR2 SMNVEV (reference sequence). This record belongs to a study of blood T cell repertoires in COVID-19. Study information: The samples span acute and convalescent COVID-19 from the United States, Italy and Spain. PBMCs, B-cell-depleted T cells, or T cells provided the cDNA or gDNA that made up the material.

Donors in Cohort 3 counted as recovered after two negative PCRs, clearance, or symptom resolution. Methods used by the authors: Amplifying reference gene primers gave estimates of nucleated cell counts. The method was immunoSEQ multiplex PCR; TCRdb's version includes in-frame clones alone and lacks a portion of them. The V and J calls and clone size come from that table; D and trimming were worked out from the DNA. The sample consists of under 200,000 clones, about nine tenths of them appearing once. V usage is TRBV27 and J usage is TRBJ2-3, with D perhaps matching TRBD2 (6 bases). Sequencing used PBMCs or T cells enriched from blood (not recorded which). The receptor was isolated from a woman aged 18-29 years who had recovered from COVID-19. As DNA, the CDR3 is TGTGCCAGCAGTTTATCGCGGGGAGGCACAGATACGCAGTATTTT. Translated, it gives CASSLSRGGTDTQYF.